The 5 T cell receptor beta chains below were found in one sample sequenced in a study of brain T cells in children with intractable seizures. Specified time point: blood from clinic visit 5 months post-surgery; TSC patient then seizure free. The protocol was immunoSEQ multiplex PCR, while the TCRdb copy is restricted to in-frame clones and leaves out a portion. The table includes about 320,000 clones, about 93% detected once. Sample: peripheral blood, taken about 5 months after surgery. Source of these receptors: a boy in the first two years of life with tuberous sclerosis and intractable seizures.

This chain connects TRBV5-1 to TRBJ2-2, with D tentatively TRBD1 or TRBD2 (5 bases each). Trimming pared 4 bases from V and 6 bases from J, leaving 7 bases between. Germline V gene data show CDR1 as SGHRS and CDR2 as YFSETQ. This CDR3 contains 12 residues. Here the CDR3 DNA reads TGCGCCAGCAGCCTGGGGGCCGGGGAGCTGTTTTTT. Its protein is CASSLGAGELFF.

The chain carries TRBV6-5 and TRBJ2-1; D perhaps matches TRBD2 (6 bases). V was shortened by 11 bases and J by 7 bases, with 15 bases between the two germline ends. CDR3 length equals 12 residues. Germline assignment: CDR1 MNHEY and CDR2 SVGAGI. The CDR3 is CAGRDAGNEQFF. The CDR3 nucleotides are TGTGCCGGAAGGGACGCGGGAAATGAGCAGTTCTTC.

The chain uses TRBV7-8 and TRBJ1-6; a possible D gene is TRBD1 (6 bases). CDR3 length: 17 residues. Per the germline V gene, CDR1 is SGHVS and CDR2 is FQNEAQ. Trimming shortened V by 5 bases and J by 14 bases, and 28 bases separated the two germline ends. As DNA, the CDR3 is TGTGCCAGCAGCAGCGCGGGGGGCGCAGGGGCCCCAGTGACCCTCCACTTT. It translates to CASSSAGGAGAPVTLHF.

This rearrangement joins TRBV20-1 to TRBJ2-1, with D unclear. The germline V and J ends were trimmed by 5 bases and 0 bases, with 11 bases remaining between them. The CDR3 extends over 14 amino acids. From germline, CDR1 is DFQATT and CDR2 SNEGSKA (reference sequence). The CDR3 region has the DNA TGCAGTGCTTGTGACCTGAGCTCCTACAATGAGCAGTTCTTC. It codes for CSACDLSSYNEQFF.

V and J are TRBV27 and TRBJ2-2; D ambiguous. The V gene's germline CDR1 is MNHEY and CDR2 SMNVEV (reference sequence). CDR3 length: 13 residues. V gave up 2 bases and J gave up 7 bases, with 8 bases separating them. The CDR3, as DNA: TGTGCCAGCAGTTTAGTTATTGGCGGGGAGCTGTTTTTT. Protein sequence: CASSLVIGGELFF.